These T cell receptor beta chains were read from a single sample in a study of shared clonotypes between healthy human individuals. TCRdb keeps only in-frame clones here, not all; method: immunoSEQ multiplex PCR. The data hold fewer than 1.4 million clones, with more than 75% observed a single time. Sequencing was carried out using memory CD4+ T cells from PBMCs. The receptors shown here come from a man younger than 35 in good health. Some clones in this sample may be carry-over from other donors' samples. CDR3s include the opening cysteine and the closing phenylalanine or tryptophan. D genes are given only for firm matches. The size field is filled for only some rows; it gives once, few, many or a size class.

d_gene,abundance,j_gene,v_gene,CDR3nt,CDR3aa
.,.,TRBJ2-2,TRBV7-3,TGTGCCAGCAGCCCACAGGGTAACACCGGGGAGCTGTTTTTT,CASSPQGNTGELFF
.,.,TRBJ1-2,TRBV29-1,TGCAGCGTTGTGGGGGACTATGGCTACACCTTC,CSVVGDYGYTF
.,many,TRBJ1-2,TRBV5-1,TGCGCCAGCAGCTTGGAGGGCGCCCCGGGGGGCTACACCTTC,CASSLEGAPGGYTF
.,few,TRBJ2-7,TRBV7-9,TGTGCCAGCACCTTAACAGGGTTCTACGAGCAGTACTTC,CASTLTGFYEQYF
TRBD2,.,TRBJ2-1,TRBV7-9,TGTGCCAGCAGCCCACCGGCGGGAGGGTTCTACAATGAGCAGTTCTTC,CASSPPAGGFYNEQFF
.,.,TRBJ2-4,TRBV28,TGTGCCAGCAGCCCCACCTTGGCCAGGGTATTGGGCAAAAACATTCAGTACTTC,CASSPTLARVLGKNIQYF
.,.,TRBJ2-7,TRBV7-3,TGTGCCAGCAGTCTACTAGCTTTACAGGGGCCCGAGCAGTACTTC,CASSLLALQGPEQYF
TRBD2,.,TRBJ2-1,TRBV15,TGTGCCACCAGCAGACTAGCGGGCTACAATGAGCAGTTCTTC,CATSRLAGYNEQFF
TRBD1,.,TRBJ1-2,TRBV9,TGTGCCAGCAGCGCCCGACAGGGAAGTTACTATGGCTACACCTTC,CASSARQGSYYGYTF
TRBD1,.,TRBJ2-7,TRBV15,TGTGCCACCAGCAGATTCGGACAGGGGTTAGACGAGCAGTACTTC,CATSRFGQGLDEQYF
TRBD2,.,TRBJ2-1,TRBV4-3,TGCGCCAGCAGCCAAGATCCTAGCGGGCCAACCTACAATGAGCAGTTCTTC,CASSQDPSGPTYNEQFF
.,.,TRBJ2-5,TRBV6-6,TGTGCCAGCAGCAGTAATCCAGGGGACATCCGAGAGACCCAGTACTTC,CASSSNPGDIRETQYF
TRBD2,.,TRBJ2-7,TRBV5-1,TGCGCCAGCAGCACGGCGGGAGTGGGGTACGAGCAGTACTTC,CASSTAGVGYEQYF
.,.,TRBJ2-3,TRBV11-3,TGTGCCAGCAGCTTAGCCCACAGCACAGATACGCAGTATTTT,CASSLAHSTDTQYF
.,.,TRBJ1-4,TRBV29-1,TGCAGCGCCCGCGCTGTAAATGAAAAACTGTTTTTT,CSARAVNEKLFF
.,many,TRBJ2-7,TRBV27,TGTGCCAGCAGTTCCTATTCCCGCTCCTACGAGCAGTACTTC,CASSSYSRSYEQYF
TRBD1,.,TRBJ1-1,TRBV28,TGTGCCAGCAGTACACAGGGGACCGAAGCTTTCTTT,CASSTQGTEAFF
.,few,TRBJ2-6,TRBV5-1,TGCGCCAGCAGCTCCAGGGGATCTTCTGGGGCCAACGTCCTGACTTTC,CASSSRGSSGANVLTF
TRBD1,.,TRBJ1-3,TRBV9,TGTGCCAGCAGCGTACTCGATACAGGGGCTGGAAACACCATATATTTT,CASSVLDTGAGNTIYF
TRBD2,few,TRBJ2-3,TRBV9,TGTGCCAGCAGCGTTTACGGGACTAGCGGGAGGGCCGAAGATACGCAGTATTTT,CASSVYGTSGRAEDTQYF
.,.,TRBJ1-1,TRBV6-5,TGTGCCAGCAGTTACTCGAGAGGGCGCACTGAAGCTTTCTTT,CASSYSRGRTEAFF
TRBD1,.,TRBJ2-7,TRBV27,TGTGCCAGCAGCTTAGGGGACAGGAGCTCCTACGAGCAGTACTTC,CASSLGDRSSYEQYF
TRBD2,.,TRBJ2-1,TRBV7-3,TGTGCCAGCAGCCGAGGGACTAGCGGGAGGGATGAGCAGTTCTTC,CASSRGTSGRDEQFF
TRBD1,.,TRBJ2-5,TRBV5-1,TGCGCCAGCAGCTTGGCCGGGACAGTACAAGAGACCCAGTACTTC,CASSLAGTVQETQYF
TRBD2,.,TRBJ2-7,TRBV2,TGTGCCAGCAGTGAGATTCTAGCGGGAGACTACGAGCAGTACTTC,CASSEILAGDYEQYF
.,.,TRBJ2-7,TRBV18,TGTGCCAGCTCACGCGGGATCGCCTACGAGCAGTACTTC,CASSRGIAYEQYF
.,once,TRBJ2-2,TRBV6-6,TGTGCCAGCACCAGGTCAAGGGCCGGCACCGGGGAGCTGTTTTTT,CASTRSRAGTGELFF
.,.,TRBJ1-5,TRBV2,TGTGCCAGCAGTGCAGGGAACAATCAGCCCCAGCATTTT,CASSAGNNQPQHF
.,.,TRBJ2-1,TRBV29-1,TGCAGCGTTGAGGGCAGGGCCCGGCGGGGGCAGTTCTTC,CSVEGRARRGQFF
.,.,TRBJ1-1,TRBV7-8,TGTGCCAGCAGCTTACAGGTCCCAGGGGTAACTGAAGCTTTCTTT,CASSLQVPGVTEAFF
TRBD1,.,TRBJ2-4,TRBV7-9,TGTGCCAGCAGCTTGGCCGGACAGGGGTCAGCCAAAAACATTCAGTACTTC,CASSLAGQGSAKNIQYF
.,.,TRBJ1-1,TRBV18,TGTGCCAGCTCACAGTCTCAGGGGCTGGGGACTGAAGCTTTCTTT,CASSQSQGLGTEAFF
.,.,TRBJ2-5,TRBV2,TGTGCCAGCGGCCTCGAGGCGGGGGAGACCCAGTACTTC,CASGLEAGETQYF
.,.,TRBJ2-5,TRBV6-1,TGTGCCAGCAGTGAGAGAAAGTATGCAATCCAAGAGACCCAGTACTTC,CASSERKYAIQETQYF
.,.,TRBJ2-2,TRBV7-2,TGTGCCAGCAGCTTATATGGGCGGACCGGGGAGCTGTTTTTT,CASSLYGRTGELFF
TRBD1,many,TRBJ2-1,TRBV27,TGTGCCAGCAGTCCCCTGGGGGACAGAGTGTACAATGAGCAGTTCTTC,CASSPLGDRVYNEQFF
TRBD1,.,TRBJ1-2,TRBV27,TGTGCCAGCAGGATACACGGGACAGCAAACTATGGCTACACCTTC,CASRIHGTANYGYTF
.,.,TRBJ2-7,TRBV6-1,TGTGCCAGCAGTGAAGAACAGGGCCCTACCTACGAGCAGTACTTC,CASSEEQGPTYEQYF
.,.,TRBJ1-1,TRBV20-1,TGCTTTCCGGGGACGAACACTGAAGCTTTCTTT,CFPGTNTEAFF
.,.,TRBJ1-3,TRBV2,TGTGCCAGCAGTCCAGGTGGGAAGTCCGGAAACACCATATATTTT,CASSPGGKSGNTIYF
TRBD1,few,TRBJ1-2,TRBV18,TGTGCCAGCTTGGGACAGGGTAGTTATGGCTACACCTTC,CASLGQGSYGYTF
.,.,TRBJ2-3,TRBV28,TGTGCCAGCAGTTCCGTGACCGGTAGCACAGATACGCAGTATTTT,CASSSVTGSTDTQYF
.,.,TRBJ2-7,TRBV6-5,TGTGCCAGCATGATGGGACTGGCAACCTACGAGCAGTACTTC,CASMMGLATYEQYF
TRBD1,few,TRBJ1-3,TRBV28,TGTGCCAGCAGTCGGGACAGCCACTCTGGAAACACCATATATTTT,CASSRDSHSGNTIYF
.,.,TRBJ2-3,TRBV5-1,TGCGCCAGCAGCGTAACCCCAGGGCCTCGGGATACGCAGTATTTT,CASSVTPGPRDTQYF
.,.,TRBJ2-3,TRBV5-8,TGTGCCAGCAGCCGAGCTTTTGGGCGCACAGATACGCAGTATTTT,CASSRAFGRTDTQYF
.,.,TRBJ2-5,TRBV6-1,TGTGCCAGCACCCCCCTTGTGGGCCCCTGGGAGACCCAGTACTTC,CASTPLVGPWETQYF
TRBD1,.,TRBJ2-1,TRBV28,TGTGCCAGCACCCCGGGACAGGGGAGAGAGCAGTTCTTC,CASTPGQGREQFF
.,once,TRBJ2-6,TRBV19,TGTGCCAGTAGTGGACAGCGAACCTCTGGGGCCAACGTCCTGACTTTC,CASSGQRTSGANVLTF
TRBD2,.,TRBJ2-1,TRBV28,TGTGCCAGCAGATCCCGACTAGCGGACTCCTACAATGAGCAGTTCTTC,CASRSRLADSYNEQFF
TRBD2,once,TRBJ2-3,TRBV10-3,TGTGCCATCAGTGAGTCCGGGAGGGATACGCAGTATTTT,CAISESGRDTQYF
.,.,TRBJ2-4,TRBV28,TGTGCCAGCAGTTTTAGTCGGAGCAGGGGAGTAAACATTCAGTACTTC,CASSFSRSRGVNIQYF
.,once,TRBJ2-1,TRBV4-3,TGCGCCAGCAGCCTCACAAGAGGGGCCGACGAGCAGTTCTTC,CASSLTRGADEQFF
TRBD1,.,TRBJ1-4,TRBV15,TGTGCCACCAGCAGCCACAGGGGAGGGGCTGAAAAACTGTTTTTT,CATSSHRGGAEKLFF
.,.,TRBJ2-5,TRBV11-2,TGTGCCAGCAGCCCCCACGGGTTGCGGAGGGGCCCGGAGACCCAGTACTTC,CASSPHGLRRGPETQYF
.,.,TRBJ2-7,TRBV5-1,TGCGCCAGCAGCTGGGGCGGAAGCGGTAGCTCCTACGAGCAGTACTTC,CASSWGGSGSSYEQYF
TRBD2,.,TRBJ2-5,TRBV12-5,TGTGCTAGTGGTTTGGGACTAGCGGGAGGGCTGGGAGAGACCCAGTACTTC,CASGLGLAGGLGETQYF
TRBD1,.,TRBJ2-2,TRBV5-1,TGCGCCAGCAGCGAGCAGAGGGGGCAAACCGGGGAGCTGTTTTTT,CASSEQRGQTGELFF